This T cell receptor (beta chain) was profiled in a study of Graves' ophthalmopathy and Graves' hyperthyroidism. This CDR3 is 13 amino acids long. Trimming took 5 bases from V and 4 from J, leaving 9 bases between them. CDR1 is DFQATT and CDR2 is SNEGSKA in the germline V gene (reference sequence). Findings of the study overall: Among thyroid clonotypes expanded above 0.001 frequency, most also appeared in blood.

This clonotype has ten or more counts. As yet, its antigen is unknown. RNA served as the template for amplifying TCR beta CDR3 regions. In the first round, RT-PCR was carried out with HTBI primers, and a multiplex PCR formed the second round. TCRdb redid the calling of the multiplex PCR reads with MiXCR, one entry per CDR3 protein. The sample lists about 240,000 distinct CDR3 sequences; around 45% were seen once. J is TRBJ2-6 and V is TRBV20-1; D remains unclear. This TCR was sampled from an adult man with Graves' ophthalmopathy. Sequencing was carried out using peripheral blood. CDR3 in DNA: TGCAGTGCTCGAACAGACGGGGCCAACGTCCTGACTTTC. It encodes CSARTDGANVLTF.